This T cell receptor (beta chain) emerged from a study of cytomegalovirus exposure and HLA in healthy donors. The J segment lost 7 bases and the V segment lost 11 bases, leaving 7 bases of the junction unmatched. Germline V lookup: CDR1 MDHEN, CDR2 SYDVKM. The CDR3 spans 13 residues. The PCR used 60 Vbeta and 13 Jbeta primers. Only in-frame clones appear in the TCRdb table, and some are missing; sequencing was by immunoSEQ multiplex PCR. Among about 140,000 clones listed, about 80% were seen once. Worth noting for this clone: Its antigen is not identified.

Points from the study as a whole: Indistinguishable V segments such as TRBV6-2 and TRBV6-3 were excluded. Per a later analysis, roughly 17,000 TCR beta sequences showed association with HLA alleles at 0.05 false discovery rate. Looking again later, the authors saw that most CMV-associated TCR beta chains seemed HLA-restricted. Immune exposure information available was restricted to CMV serostatus.

This receptor was identified in a man in his forties in good health and CMV-seronegative. The chain is built from TRBV28 and TRBJ2-1; 11 positions agree with TRBD1. The sequenced sample was PBMCs. In DNA form, the CDR3 reads TGTGCCGGGGGACAGGGGGTGAAAAATGAGCAGTTCTTC. Protein sequence: CAGGQGVKNEQFF.